Each of the 29 T cell receptor beta chains below was sequenced from the same sample in a study of response to subunit inactivated influenza vaccine. TCRdb redid the calling of the RT-PCR reads with MiXCR, one entry per CDR3 protein. The sample holds some 500,000 distinct CDR3 sequences, about 25% seen once. The source was CD4+ T cells sorted from PBMCs, collected roughly 5 days after vaccination. These receptors all come from a man in his fifties who received an inactivated influenza vaccine.

Notes on this clonotype: The junction departs from germline at one end; a sequencing error may be responsible. The chain uses TRBV20-1 and TRBJ1-1; TRBD1 aligns across 7 bases. Germline V gene data show CDR1 as DFQATT and CDR2 as SNEGSKA (reference sequence). The CDR3 is 16 amino acids. The CDR3 DNA follows: TGCAGTGCTAGACAGGGGGGACGGCGGTTGGGCTTCGAAGTTTTCTTT. This encodes CSARQGGRRLGFEVFF.

This chain links TRBV10-3 with TRBJ2-7, with D possibly matching TRBD2 (5 bases). V shed 4 bases and J shed 3 bases, with 10 bases lying between them. The CDR3 consists of 13 residues. CDR1 is ENHRY and CDR2 is SYGVKD in the germline V gene. DNA for the CDR3: TGTGCCATCAGTGGAGGACTTGACTACGAGCAGTACTTC. Residues: CAISGGLDYEQYF.

This chain connects TRBV7-2 to TRBJ2-7; TRBD1 is a possible D gene (6 bases). The CDR3 extends over 15 amino acids. Trimming removed 1 base from V and 3 bases from J, with 13 bases in between. Germline V lookup: CDR1 SGHTA, CDR2 FQGNSA. The CDR3 coding sequence is TGTGCCAGCAGCTTAGGAGTGGGGACACGCTACGAGCAGTACTTC. Translation: CASSLGVGTRYEQYF.

The V and J genes are TRBV18 and TRBJ1-1, with D maybe TRBD1 (6 bases). The CDR3 loop spans 15 amino acids. V was clipped by 5 bases and J by 0 bases, with 13 bases between them. Germline lookup yields CDR1 KGHSH and CDR2 LQKENI. The CDR3 is CASSSGQLMNTEAFF. In DNA, the CDR3 is TGTGCCAGCTCATCAGGACAGCTGATGAACACTGAAGCTTTCTTT.

The chain uses TRBV14 and TRBJ1-2, with D possibly matching TRBD1 (6 bases). Germline V gene sequence: CDR1 SGHDN, CDR2 FVKESK. This CDR3 region has 13 residues. Deletions cut 2 bases from V and 7 bases from J, with 11 bases between. The CDR3 DNA reads TGTGCCAGCAGCCAACTCTTACAGGGTGGCTACACCTTC. The encoded protein is CASSQLLQGGYTF.

This rearrangement joins TRBV29-1 to TRBJ1-2; the D is unclear. Germline CDR1 SQVTM, CDR2 ANQGSEA. V was trimmed by 0 bases and J by 5 bases, leaving 13 bases between them. This CDR3 is 14 amino acids long. In nucleotides, the CDR3 is TGCAGCGTTGAAGATCGAGAAGGGAGATATGGCTACACCTTC. This sequence encodes CSVEDREGRYGYTF.

This sequence joins TRBV11-2 and TRBJ2-5; D is perhaps TRBD1 (6 bases). Germline V lookup: CDR1 SGHAT, CDR2 FQNNGV. V lost 4 bases and J lost 6, with 15 bases in between. This CDR3 region has 14 residues. This chain's CDR3 is CASSSPARGKTQYF. The CDR3 bases are TGTGCCAGCAGCTCCCCCGCCAGGGGCAAGACCCAGTACTTC.

This rearrangement joins TRBV2 to TRBJ2-1; maybe TRBD2 (5 bases). This CDR3 is 13 amino acids long. V shed 11 bases and J shed 2 bases, with 13 bases lying between them. Germline V CDR1 and CDR2: SNHLY, FYNNEI. The CDR3 nucleotides read TGTGCCGAATCTCTGGGAGCCTACAATGAGCAGTTCTTC. Its protein product is CAESLGAYNEQFF.

This clonotype occurred a few times. This sequence joins TRBV5-4 and TRBJ2-7; D might be TRBD2 (7 bases). V lost 4 bases, J lost 5 bases, and 13 bases lay in between. The CDR3 is 13 residues long. The germline V gene encodes CDR1 SGHNT and CDR2 YYREEE (reference sequence). The CDR3 here is CASSGGGRDEQYF. The CDR3 nucleotides are TGTGCCAGCAGCGGGGGGGGGCGCGACGAGCAGTACTTC.

The chain combines TRBV9 with TRBJ1-6; D is ambiguous. There are 14 residues in the CDR3. Trimming removed 4 bases from V and 6 bases from J, with 11 bases in between. CDR1 SGDLS and CDR2 YYNGEE come from the germline V gene. In DNA, the CDR3 is TGTGCCAGCAGCCCCTGGGGTATTAATTCACCCCTCCACTTT. Residues: CASSPWGINSPLHF.

J is TRBJ2-3 and V is TRBV20-1; D gene uncertain. Germline V CDR1 and CDR2: DFQATT, SNEGSKA (reference sequence). The CDR3 runs 14 residues. Trimming stripped 0 bases from V and 3 bases from J, with 10 bases between. The chain's CDR3 is CSAREGQVTDTQYF. The CDR3 region has the DNA TGCAGTGCTAGAGAGGGTCAGGTGACAGATACGCAGTATTTT.

The gene calls are TRBV7-2 and TRBJ2-7, with a possible D match to TRBD2 (5 bases). Germline CDR1 reads SGHTA; CDR2 reads FQGNSA. The length of the CDR3 is 14 residues. V gave up 6 bases and J gave up 6 bases, with 18 bases separating them. The CDR3 reads CASRVRRIQSEQYF. The CDR3 nucleotides are TGTGCCAGCAGGGTAAGGAGGATTCAATCCGAGCAGTACTTC.

The chain recombines TRBV12-3 or TRBV12-4 with TRBJ1-3; D ambiguous. Between the trimmed V and J ends, which lost 5 bases and 0 bases, there was a span of 5 bases. The CDR3 consists of 13 residues. The CDR3 nucleotides read TGTGCCAGCAGTGACTTCTCTGGAAACACCATATATTTT. This translates into CASSDFSGNTIYF.

This clonotype has only a few counts. This chain links TRBV4-2 with TRBJ2-2; 11 bases are a match to TRBD2. This CDR3 has 17 amino acids. Germline V gives CDR1 LGHNA, CDR2 YNFKEQ. The V segment lost 0 bases and the J segment 6 bases; nucleotides outside the gene matches: 6. The CDR3 DNA reads as TGTGCCAGCAGCCAAGATCTACTAGCGGGAGATCCCGGGGAGCTGTTTTTT. Its translation is CASSQDLLAGDPGELFF.

This clonotype was counted between two and nine times. The chain recombines TRBV29-1 with TRBJ2-1; D is perhaps TRBD2 (6 bases). The CDR3 runs 13 residues. With 3 bases removed from V and 3 bases from J, the gap between germline ends came to 9 bases. The germline CDR1 and CDR2 sequences are SQVTM and ANQGSEA. The CDR3 sequence: CSVEKAGYNEQFF. The DNA of the CDR3 is TGCAGCGTTGAGAAAGCGGGCTACAATGAGCAGTTCTTC.

This clonotype was detected only a few times. The rearrangement links TRBV6-2 or TRBV6-3 to TRBJ2-3, with D perhaps TRBD1 or TRBD2 (5 bases each). The V end was cut by 4 bases, the J end by 0 bases, with 11 bases between. The CDR3 totals 15 residues. Germline V CDR1 and CDR2: MNHEY, SVGEGT. CDR3 residues: CASSLGVPSTDTQYF. As DNA, the CDR3 is TGTGCCAGCAGTTTGGGGGTACCTAGCACAGATACGCAGTATTTT.

This clonotype was recorded a few times. This sequence joins TRBV20-1 and TRBJ2-1; 11 positions agree with TRBD2. Trimming at V came to 5 bases and at J to 7 bases, leaving 10 bases not matched to a gene. The germline V gene has CDR1 DFQATT and CDR2 SNEGSKA (reference sequence). The CDR3 covers 15 residues. Here the CDR3 reads CSADKRTSGSNEQFF. The CDR3 DNA follows: TGCAGTGCTGATAAGAGGACTAGCGGGTCGAATGAGCAGTTCTTC.

V gene TRBV9 combines with J gene TRBJ1-1, with D uncertain. Germline CDR1 reads SGDLS; CDR2 reads YYNGEE. The CDR3 consists of 15 residues. V was clipped by 4 bases and J by 3 bases, with 16 bases between them. CDR3 bases: TGTGCCAGCAGCCCCCACAGCGCCCAAGACACTGAAGCTTTCTTT. Amino acid sequence: CASSPHSAQDTEAFF.

This clonotype was observed a few times. The chain has TRBV7-6 and TRBJ2-1, with D unclear. V lost 1 base, J lost 8 bases, and 12 bases lay in between. Looked up from germline, CDR1 is SGHVS and CDR2 is FNYEAQ. This CDR3 is 14 amino acids long. In DNA, the CDR3 is TGTGCCAGCAGCTTAGTTCTCTCTAACCATGAGCAGTTCTTC. Its protein product is CASSLVLSNHEQFF.

This clonotype was counted only a few times. The genes are TRBV30 and TRBJ2-3; D uncertain. The germline gives CDR1 GTSNPN, CDR2 SVGIG (reference sequence). The CDR3 has 14 residues. V shed 3 bases and J shed 3 bases, with 13 bases lying between them. CDR3 protein: CAWSVSRITDTQYF. In DNA form, the CDR3 reads TGTGCCTGGAGCGTATCTAGGATTACAGATACGCAGTATTTT. The full variable domain, in which reference TRBV30 and TRBJ2-3 provide the parts outside the CDR3, is SQTIHQWPATLVQPVGSPLSLECTVEGTSNPNLYWYRQAAGRGLQLLFYSVGIGQISSEVPQNLSASRPQDRQFILSSKKLLLSDSGFYLCAWSVSRITDTQYFGPGTRLTVL.

The chain is built from TRBV5-4 and TRBJ2-1; 8 bases align to TRBD1. This CDR3 spans 15 amino acids. With 4 bases clipped from V and 3 bases from J, the junction kept 6 bases outside the gene matches. Per germline, CDR1 SGHNT and CDR2 YYREEE (reference sequence). The CDR3 is CASSMGQVNYNEQFF. The CDR3 DNA is TGTGCCAGCAGCATGGGACAGGTCAACTACAATGAGCAGTTCTTC.

The chain recombines TRBV28 with TRBJ2-5; D might be TRBD2 (5 bases). Germline V gene sequence: CDR1 MDHEN, CDR2 SYDVKM. The CDR3 loop spans 16 amino acids. V shed 8 bases and J shed 1 base, with 20 bases lying between them. The CDR3 DNA reads TGTGCCAGCCCCCCCCCCGCTAGCCACATCCAAGAGACCCAGTACTTC. Its translation is CASPPPASHIQETQYF.

This chain uses TRBV7-9 with TRBJ2-7; 7 nucleotides agree with TRBD1. Germline-derived CDR1 and CDR2 are SEHNR and FQNEAQ (reference sequence). The CDR3 has 13 amino acids. The V segment lost 6 bases and the J segment 3 bases; nucleotides outside the gene matches: 5. CDR3 loop: CASRYTGVYEQYF. The CDR3 coding sequence is TGTGCCAGCAGATATACAGGGGTCTACGAGCAGTACTTC.

The chain has TRBV15 and TRBJ2-6, with TRBD2 matching 10 bases. This CDR3 contains 18 residues. V shed 3 bases, J shed 1 base, and the junction held 6 bases outside the gene matches. CDR1 is LNHNV, CDR2 YYDKDF, per germline (reference sequence). CDR3 coding DNA: TGTGCCACCAGCAGTTATACTAGCGGGGTTTCTGGGGCCAACGTCCTGACTTTC. Translation gives CATSSYTSGVSGANVLTF.

This chain connects TRBV3-1 to TRBJ2-1, with D tentatively TRBD1 or TRBD2 (5 bases each). This CDR3 is built from 11 residues. Trimming cost V 10 bases and J 6 bases, with 10 bases left between them. Germline V gene data show CDR1 as LGHDT and CDR2 as YNNKEL (reference sequence). CDR3 protein: CATYGTNEQFF. In DNA form, the CDR3 reads TGTGCCACCTACGGGACCAATGAGCAGTTCTTC.

The V gene is TRBV20-1, the J gene TRBJ2-2; TRBD2 agrees at 12 bases. The V and J ends lost 7 bases and 4 bases, in that order; junction bases with no gene match: 10. In germline, CDR1 is DFQATT, CDR2 SNEGSKA (reference sequence). The CDR3 loop spans 16 amino acids. CDR3 nucleotides: TGCAGTGTTTCTAGCGGGGGGGCTCGGGGCACCGGGGAGCTGTTTTTT. Translating gives CSVSSGGARGTGELFF.

The V gene is TRBV29-1, the J gene TRBJ1-1; possibly TRBD1 for D (6 bases). The CDR3 loop spans 13 amino acids. The germline V gene has CDR1 SQVTM and CDR2 ANQGSEA. Trimming shortened V by 6 bases and J by 1 base, and 12 bases separated the two germline ends. The CDR3 coding sequence is TGCAGCGTCTGCCAGGGACAGAACACTGAAGCTTTCTTT. It encodes CSVCQGQNTEAFF.

The J gene is TRBJ1-6, the V gene TRBV12-3 or TRBV12-4, with D hard to call. Trimming took off 3 bases at V and 8 bases at J, with 11 bases between the two ends. This CDR3 has 14 residues. This chain's CDR3 is CASSFGAGDSPLHF. In nucleotides, the CDR3 is TGTGCCAGCAGTTTCGGCGCGGGCGATTCACCCCTCCACTTT.

This chain links TRBV20-1 with TRBJ2-5; 11 bases agree with TRBD2. CDR1 and CDR2 from the germline V gene are DFQATT and SNEGSKA (reference sequence). J gave up 3 bases and V 8 bases, and 11 bases lay outside the gene matches. This CDR3 comprises 15 residues. DNA of the CDR3: TGCAGTTCGAGGGGACTAGCGGAGACTAAAGAGACCCAGTACTTC. Its translation is CSSRGLAETKETQYF.